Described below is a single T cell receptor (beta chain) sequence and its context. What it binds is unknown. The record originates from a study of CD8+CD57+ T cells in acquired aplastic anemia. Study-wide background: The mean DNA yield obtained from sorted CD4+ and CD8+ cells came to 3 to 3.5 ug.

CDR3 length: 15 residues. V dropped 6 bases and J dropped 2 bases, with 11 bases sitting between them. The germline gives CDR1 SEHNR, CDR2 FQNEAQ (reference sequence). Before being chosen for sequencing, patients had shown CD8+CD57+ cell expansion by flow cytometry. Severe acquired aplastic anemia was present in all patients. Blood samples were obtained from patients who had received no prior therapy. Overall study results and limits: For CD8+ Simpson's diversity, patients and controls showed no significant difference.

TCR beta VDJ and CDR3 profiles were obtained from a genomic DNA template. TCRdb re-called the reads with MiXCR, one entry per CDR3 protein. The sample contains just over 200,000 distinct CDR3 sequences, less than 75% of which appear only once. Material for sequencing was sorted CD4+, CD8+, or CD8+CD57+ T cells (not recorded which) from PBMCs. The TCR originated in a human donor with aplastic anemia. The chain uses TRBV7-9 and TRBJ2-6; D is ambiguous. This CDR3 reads CASSFVQAGANVLTF. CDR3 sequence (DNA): TGTGCCAGCAGTTTCGTACAAGCTGGGGCCAACGTCCTGACTTTC.